The 29 T cell receptor beta chains below all came from one sample that was sequenced in a study of shared clonotypes between healthy human individuals. The data were produced by immunoSEQ multiplex PCR, yet TCRdb's version contains in-frame clones alone and is incomplete. The data show some 2.1 million clones, roughly 94% seen once. Source material: naive CD4+ T cells sorted from blood. Subset described: CD45RA+ positively selected. Receptor source: a man in his late teens or twenties in good health.

The V and J genes are TRBV9 and TRBJ2-2, with 9 bases fitting TRBD1. The V gene's germline CDR1 is SGDLS and CDR2 YYNGEE. CDR3 length: 17 amino acids. Losses at the gene ends were 0 bases for V and 1 base for J; bases not matched to a gene: 4. This chain's CDR3 is CASSVVSTGGNTGELFF. The CDR3 coding sequence is TGTGCCAGCAGCGTAGTTTCGACAGGGGGGAACACCGGGGAGCTGTTTTTT.

Points on this clone: Other DNA sequences within the sample encode an identical CDR3. The chain uses TRBV30 and TRBJ2-7; no clear D gene. Per germline, CDR1 GTSNPN and CDR2 SVGIG (reference sequence). V shed 5 bases and J shed 2 bases, with 13 bases lying between them. The CDR3 runs to 13 residues. CDR3 in amino acids: CAWGTGGPYEQYF. The CDR3 coding sequence is TGTGCCTGGGGAACGGGTGGACCCTACGAGCAGTACTTC.

A remark on this clone: Other DNA sequences in the same sample also yield this CDR3. The chain links TRBV25-1 to TRBJ1-4, with 7 bases lining up with TRBD1. The CDR3 covers 14 residues. Germline values: CDR1 MGHDK, CDR2 SYGVNS. The V and J ends lost 4 bases and 3 bases, in that order; junction bases with no gene match: 2. In nucleotides, the CDR3 is TGTGCCAGCAGTGCGACAGGGCCTAATGAAAAACTGTTTTTT. Residues: CASSATGPNEKLFF. The complete variable domain, with remaining parts taken from reference TRBV25-1 and TRBJ1-4, reads EADIYQTPRYLVIGTGKKITLECSQTMGHDKMYWYQQDPGMELHLIHYSYGVNSTEKGDLSSESTVSRIRTEHFPLTLESARPSHTSQYLCASSATGPNEKLFFGSGTQLSVL.

The chain links TRBV13 to TRBJ2-3; 11 bases are shared with TRBD2. Germline CDR1 and CDR2: PRHDT and FYEKMQ (reference sequence). The CDR3 covers 18 residues. Germline trimming cut 5 bases from V and 0 bases from J; bases unmatched to any gene: 10. CDR3 sequence (DNA): TGTGCCAGCAGCGCTACTAGCGGGAGTTTGACTAGCACAGATACGCAGTATTTT. It specifies CASSATSGSLTSTDTQYF. The whole variable domain, remainder taken from reference TRBV13 and TRBJ2-3, is AAGVIQSPRHLIKEKRETATLKCYPIPRHDTVYWYQQGPGQDPQFLISFYEKMQSDKGSIPDRFSAQQFSDYHSELNMSSLELGDSALYFCASSATSGSLTSTDTQYFGPGTRLTVL.

The chain couples TRBV7-8 to TRBJ2-1, with TRBD2 matching 9 bases. The V gene end was trimmed by 1 base and the J gene end by 12 bases; junction bases not matched to a gene: 10. This CDR3 is built from 15 residues. Germline V gives CDR1 SGHVS, CDR2 FQNEAQ. CDR3 in DNA: TGTGCCAGCAGCTTAGGTAGCGGGAGTGTTGGTGCGCAGTTCTTC. It encodes CASSLGSGSVGAQFF.

The chain is built from TRBV7-2 and TRBJ1-2; D is uncertain. Germline V gene data show CDR1 as SGHTA and CDR2 as FQGNSA. V lost 1 base and J 4 bases, leaving 7 bases between the germline ends. The CDR3 covers 13 residues. The CDR3 region is CASSLEVGYGYTF. Here the CDR3 DNA reads TGTGCCAGCAGCTTAGAGGTCGGCTATGGCTACACCTTC.

This clone was counted once. The chain links TRBV30 to TRBJ1-2; D unresolved. The CDR3 sequence is 13 residues long. Deletions cut 4 bases from V and 4 bases from J, with 13 bases between. Per germline, CDR1 GTSNPN and CDR2 SVGIG (reference sequence). The CDR3 nucleotides read TGTGCCTGGATCCCCCGACTGAGCTATGGCTACACCTTC. Translation gives CAWIPRLSYGYTF.

On this clone itself: The same CDR3 can be traced to other DNA sequences in this sample. The gene calls are TRBV9 and TRBJ2-3; unclear D gene. This CDR3 has 14 residues. Trimming removed 2 bases from V and 1 base from J, with 8 bases in between. CDR1 is SGDLS, CDR2 YYNGEE, per germline. The DNA for the CDR3 is TGTGCCAGCAGCGTTACAGTGGGCACAGATACGCAGTATTTT. Translation: CASSVTVGTDTQYF. Full variable domain (remainder filled in from reference TRBV9 and TRBJ2-3): DSGVTQTPKHLITATGQRVTLRCSPRSGDLSVYWYQQSLDQGLQFLIQYYNGEERAKGNILERFSAQQFPDLHSELNLSSLELGDSALYFCASSVTVGTDTQYFGPGTRLTVL.

The chain is built from TRBV11-2 and TRBJ1-5, with D perhaps TRBD1 (6 bases). Germline V lookup: CDR1 SGHAT, CDR2 FQNNGV. Between the trimmed V and J ends, which lost 5 bases and 4 bases, there was a span of 9 bases. The length of the CDR3 is 13 residues. CDR3 protein: CASSTDRNQPQHF. The CDR3 bases are TGTGCCAGCAGCACCGACAGGAATCAGCCCCAGCATTTT.

Concerning this clone itself: This sample includes further DNA sequences coding for the same CDR3. V and J are TRBV2 and TRBJ2-7, with D possibly TRBD1 on 6 matching bases. Looked up from germline, CDR1 is SNHLY and CDR2 is FYNNEI. The CDR3 length is 13 residues. V lost 5 bases and J lost 2, with 10 bases in between. The CDR3 region has the DNA TGTGCCAGCAGTCAACAGGGAACCTACGAGCAGTACTTC. Amino acid sequence: CASSQQGTYEQYF. Complete variable domain (other parts from reference TRBV2 and TRBJ2-7): EPEVTQTPSHQVTQMGQEVILRCVPISNHLYFYWYRQILGQKVEFLVSFYNNEISEKSEIFDDQFSVERPDGSNFTLKIRSTKLEDSAMYFCASSQQGTYEQYFGPGTRLTVT.

This chain's CDR3 is CASSFRSSGGVETQYF. CDR3 nucleotide sequence: TGTGCCAGCAGCTTCCGGTCTAGCGGGGGGGTGGAGACCCAGTACTTC. This chain links TRBV9 with TRBJ2-5; 12 nucleotides line up with TRBD2. V was clipped by 4 bases and J by 5 bases; unmatched bases: 9. CDR1 and CDR2 (germline): SGDLS, YYNGEE. The CDR3 has 16 residues.

The chain combines TRBV6-1 with TRBJ2-2; 9 nucleotides line up with TRBD1. The CDR3 sequence is 15 residues long. Germline V CDR1 and CDR2: MNHNS, SASEGT. The V segment lost 2 bases and the J segment 6 bases; nucleotides outside the gene matches: 4. The CDR3, as DNA: TGTGCCAGCAGTGAACGGACAGGGGCCCCCGGGGAGCTGTTTTTT. Translation: CASSERTGAPGELFF.

CDR3 coding DNA: TGTGCCAGCAGCTTAGTAAGGGGGCGGGGCACCTACGAGCAGTACTTC. The encoded protein is CASSLVRGRGTYEQYF. V and J are TRBV7-9 and TRBJ2-7, with D possibly matching TRBD1 (7 bases). The V gene's germline CDR1 is SEHNR and CDR2 FQNEAQ (reference sequence). Trimming removed 1 base at V and 2 bases at J, with 15 bases between. This CDR3 comprises 16 residues.

This chain links TRBV7-2 with TRBJ1-3; the D gene is possibly TRBD1 (5 bases). Germline lookup yields CDR1 SGHTA and CDR2 FQGNSA. This CDR3 is 15 amino acids long. The germline V and J ends were trimmed by 0 bases and 2 bases, with 8 bases remaining between them. DNA for the CDR3: TGTGCCAGCAGCTTAGCAGGGGTTGCTGGAAACACCATATATTTT. Translating it yields CASSLAGVAGNTIYF.

This rearrangement joins TRBV10-2 to TRBJ1-1; D is unclear. The germline gives CDR1 WSHSY, CDR2 SAAADI. This CDR3 comprises 11 residues. V dropped 8 bases and J dropped 7 bases, with 11 bases sitting between them. Written as DNA, the CDR3 is TGCGCCAGCTCTGACGCAGGTGAAGCTTTCTTT. Its translation is CASSDAGEAFF.

The J gene is TRBJ1-1, the V gene TRBV5-1; TRBD1 matches 7 bases. CDR3 length: 13 amino acids. V gave up 4 bases and J gave up 7 bases; unmatched junction bases: 7. The germline V gene encodes CDR1 SGHRS and CDR2 YFSETQ. DNA of the CDR3: TGCGCCAGCAGCACGCAGGGGGAGGGTGAAGCTTTCTTT. Its translation is CASSTQGEGEAFF.

The chain is built from TRBV28 and TRBJ1-4; D gene uncertain. The ends were cut back, 6 bases at V and 0 bases at J, with 8 bases in the middle. CDR1 and CDR2 (germline): MDHEN, SYDVKM. This CDR3 has 14 amino acids. For the CDR3, the DNA is TGTGCCAGCAGAACGCGAGCAACTAATGAAAAACTGTTTTTT. Translation gives CASRTRATNEKLFF.

The chain links TRBV5-5 to TRBJ2-3, with no clear D. Germline lookup yields CDR1 SGHKS and CDR2 YYEKEE (reference sequence). The CDR3 runs 14 residues. V was trimmed by 0 bases and J by 2 bases, leaving 7 bases between them. The CDR3 nucleotides read TGTGCCAGCAGCTTGGGTTTTGCCACAGATACGCAGTATTTT. Translation gives CASSLGFATDTQYF.

The genes are TRBV7-2 and TRBJ2-7; 9 nucleotides line up with TRBD2. V shed 3 bases and J 4 bases; nucleotides not matched to a gene: 7. This CDR3 has 15 residues. From germline, CDR1 is SGHTA and CDR2 FQGNSA. CDR3 bases: TGTGCCAGCAGCTTTGAGATCCTAGCGGGGTACGAGCAGTACTTC. Protein: CASSFEILAGYEQYF.

The genes are TRBV4-1 and TRBJ2-3; the D gene could be TRBD1 or TRBD2 (5 bases each). Germline CDR1 reads MGHRA; CDR2 reads YSYEKL. The CDR3 runs 14 residues. The V gene lost 5 bases and the J gene lost 4 bases, with 13 bases spanning the gap. The DNA for the CDR3 is TGCGCCAGCAGCGGAAACAGAGGGGCAGATACGCAGTATTTT. It encodes CASSGNRGADTQYF.

The J gene is TRBJ2-3, the V gene TRBV19; TRBD2 matches 9 bases. This CDR3 comprises 17 residues. The V gene's germline CDR1 is LNHDA and CDR2 SQIVND (reference sequence). Trimming removed 4 bases from V and 0 bases from J; junction bases left unmatched: 8. In nucleotides, the CDR3 is TGTGCCAGTAGTAAAACTAGCGGGTGGGTTAGCACAGATACGCAGTATTTT. It codes for CASSKTSGWVSTDTQYF.

This clone is a singleton in its sample. This chain connects TRBV6-1 to TRBJ2-1; 9 bases are a match to TRBD2. The CDR3 covers 17 residues. J gave up 4 bases and V 2 bases, and 9 bases lay outside the gene matches. The germline V gene encodes CDR1 MNHNS and CDR2 SASEGT. The CDR3 reads CASSESLAGQSYNEQFF. The CDR3 region has the DNA TGTGCCAGCAGTGAATCCCTAGCGGGACAGAGTTACAATGAGCAGTTCTTC.

The chain links TRBV28 to TRBJ1-3; possibly TRBD1 for D (6 bases). CDR1 and CDR2 (germline): MDHEN, SYDVKM. This CDR3 spans 17 amino acids. V lost 9 bases and J lost 0, with 21 bases in between. In DNA form, the CDR3 reads TGTGCCAGTCAGGGGTTCTACGGGCCCTACTCTGGAAACACCATATATTTT. The encoded protein is CASQGFYGPYSGNTIYF.

As to this clone: Other DNA sequences from this sample encode an identical CDR3 as well. The chain carries TRBV5-1 and TRBJ1-1, with D maybe TRBD1 (5 bases). This CDR3 is 14 amino acids long. The V gene lost 3 bases and the J gene lost 0 bases, with 9 bases spanning the gap. Germline-derived CDR1 and CDR2 are SGHRS and YFSETQ. Written as DNA, the CDR3 is TGCGCCAGCAGCTCCGGGACCCTGAACACTGAAGCTTTCTTT. This codes for CASSSGTLNTEAFF.

The gene calls are TRBV2 and TRBJ1-4, with D possibly being TRBD1 (6 bases). With 2 bases removed from V and 8 bases from J, the gap between germline ends came to 15 bases. CDR1 is SNHLY and CDR2 is FYNNEI in the germline V gene. The CDR3 covers 15 residues. The CDR3, as DNA: TGTGCCAGCAGTGAATTGTCCGGGGGCGGGGAAAAACTGTTTTTT. This codes for CASSELSGGGEKLFF. The whole variable domain, filled in from reference TRBV2 and TRBJ1-4, reads EPEVTQTPSHQVTQMGQEVILRCVPISNHLYFYWYRQILGQKVEFLVSFYNNEISEKSEIFDDQFSVERPDGSNFTLKIRSTKLEDSAMYFCASSELSGGGEKLFFGSGTQLSVL.

This chain connects TRBV27 to TRBJ1-1; no firm D call. This CDR3 region has 14 residues. Trimming removed 6 bases at V and 7 bases at J, with 18 bases between. Per the germline V gene, CDR1 is MNHEY and CDR2 is SMNVEV (reference sequence). This CDR3 reads CASSLGLGSVEAFF. CDR3 nucleotides: TGTGCCAGCAGCTTAGGGTTGGGGAGTGTTGAAGCTTTCTTT.

The chain carries TRBV2 and TRBJ1-2, with D perhaps matching TRBD1 (5 bases). CDR1 and CDR2 (germline): SNHLY, FYNNEI. The CDR3 contains 13 residues. The V gene lost 7 bases and the J gene lost 4 bases, with 13 bases spanning the gap. The DNA for the CDR3 is TGTGCCAGCACGGGGCCGGGGCCCTATGGCTACACCTTC. It encodes CASTGPGPYGYTF.

This clone has a single count. CDR3 DNA: TGTGCCAGCAGCACTTCCGGACAGCCCCAGCATTTT. This encodes CASSTSGQPQHF. The chain recombines TRBV7-2 with TRBJ1-5; D is unresolved. The CDR3 runs 12 residues. The germline V gene has CDR1 SGHTA and CDR2 FQGNSA. V was trimmed by 5 bases and J by 7 bases, leaving 9 bases between them.

As for this clone: At the DNA level, this CDR3 is encoded by other sequences in the same sample as well. V is TRBV28 and J is TRBJ1-5, with D unclear. V shed 8 bases and J shed 1 base, with 6 bases lying between them. Per the germline V gene, CDR1 is MDHEN and CDR2 is SYDVKM. The CDR3 runs 12 residues. CDR3 nucleotides: TGTGCCAGCCGGGTAAGCAATCAGCCCCAGCATTTT. It is translated as CASRVSNQPQHF.